The rows below give T cell receptor beta chains drawn from one sample of a study of T cell clonotyping in hematopoietic cell transplantation. Sequenced by immunoSEQ multiplex PCR; TCRdb stores in-frame clones only, minus some. The repertoire holds roughly 1,200 clones, around 66% seen once, with roughly 48% in the top ten. The sequences come from peripheral blood mononuclear cells, collected 100 days after allogeneic stem cell transplant. Receptors originate from a female patient between 30 and 45 years old who had an allogeneic stem cell transplant, so T cells may come from the graft donor. Some clones in this sample may be carry-over from other donors' samples. CDR3s include the opening cysteine and the closing phenylalanine or tryptophan. A D gene is named only where the DNA matches it firmly. Clone size is shown for a subset of rows, as once, few, many or a class of expanded clone.

clone size	J gene	CDR3 length	V gene	D gene	CDR3 protein	CDR3 DNA
NA	TRBJ1-1	16	TRBV11-1	NA	CASSSLGGTENTEAFF	TGTGCCAGCAGCTCCCTAGGAGGAACGGAGAACACTGAAGCTTTCTTT
NA	TRBJ1-2	13	TRBV15	NA	CATSREGTRGYTF	TGTGCCACCAGCAGAGAGGGGACGCGGGGCTACACCTTC
NA	TRBJ2-7	14	TRBV5-6	TRBD1	CASSGGQVPYEQYF	TGTGCCAGCAGCGGGGGACAGGTACCCTACGAGCAGTACTTC
few	TRBJ2-1	15	TRBV11-3	TRBD2	CASSRGDLVYNEQFF	TGTGCCAGCAGCCGGGGGGACTTGGTATACAATGAGCAGTTCTTC
large	TRBJ2-7	14	TRBV5-6	NA	CASSGEGVPYEQYF	TGTGCCAGCAGCGGGGAGGGGGTCCCCTACGAGCAGTACTTC
large	TRBJ2-1	15	TRBV14	NA	CASSRGFVSYNEQFF	TGTGCCAGCAGCCGGGGCTTTGTCTCCTACAATGAGCAGTTCTTC
once	TRBJ1-5	17	TRBV7-9	NA	CASSLGLALDSNQPQHF	TGTGCCAGCAGCTTAGGACTCGCATTAGATAGCAATCAGCCCCAGCATTTT
NA	TRBJ1-6	15	TRBV7-3	TRBD1	CASSLSDRPGSPLHF	TGTGCCAGCAGCCTTTCGGACAGGCCGGGATCACCCCTCCACTTT
NA	TRBJ2-3	14	TRBV5-6	NA	CASSLLAGWDTQYF	TGTGCCAGCAGCTTGCTGGCAGGGTGGGATACGCAGTATTTT
NA	TRBJ1-6	15	TRBV4-1	TRBD1	CASSQPGQYNSPLHF	TGCGCCAGCAGCCAGCCGGGACAGTATAATTCACCCCTCCACTTT
once	TRBJ2-5	14	TRBV19	TRBD2	CASSATPGGETQYF	TGTGCCAGTAGTGCCACACCGGGAGGAGAGACCCAGTACTTC
large	TRBJ2-7	15	TRBV2	TRBD1	CASSEALGQFYEQYF	TGTGCCAGCAGTGAAGCCCTGGGACAGTTCTACGAGCAGTACTTC
NA	TRBJ2-1	13	TRBV27	NA	CASSLGVRNEQFF	TGTGCCAGCAGTTTAGGAGTCCGCAATGAGCAGTTCTTC
NA	TRBJ2-5	15	TRBV13	NA	CASTASTGEGETQYF	TGTGCCAGCACAGCTTCGACAGGTGAAGGGGAGACCCAGTACTTC
few	TRBJ2-3	15	TRBV9	NA	CASSVEDGSTDTQYF	TGTGCCAGCAGCGTTGAGGACGGAAGCACAGATACGCAGTATTTT
NA	TRBJ2-1	13	TRBV29-1	TRBD1	CSVRDRGDNEQFF	TGCAGCGTTCGGGACAGGGGGGACAATGAGCAGTTCTTC
once	TRBJ1-2	13	TRBV30	TRBD1	CAWGQGQNYGYTF	TGTGCCTGGGGACAGGGACAGAACTATGGCTACACCTTC
NA	TRBJ2-7	14	TRBV5-1	NA	CASSLVGGNYEQYF	TGCGCCAGCAGCTTGGTCGGCGGAAACTACGAGCAGTACTTC
NA	TRBJ1-1	16	TRBV4-1	TRBD1	CASSHSLAQGGTEAFF	TGCGCCAGCAGCCATAGCCTCGCGCAGGGGGGGACTGAAGCTTTCTTT
NA	TRBJ2-1	15	TRBV6-5	TRBD1	CASSAPGQGVYEQFF	TGTGCCAGCAGCGCCCCGGGACAGGGCGTCTATGAGCAGTTCTTC
NA	TRBJ1-6	15	TRBV11-2	NA	CASSLDPGAGSPLHF	TGTGCCAGCAGCTTAGATCCAGGAGCGGGGTCACCCCTCCACTTT
NA	TRBJ2-7	14	TRBV15	TRBD2	CATSQSGEVYEQYF	TGTGCCACCAGCCAGAGCGGGGAAGTCTACGAGCAGTACTTC
NA	TRBJ1-3	14	TRBV7-3	NA	CASSTTASGNTIYF	TGTGCCAGCAGTACCACCGCCTCTGGAAACACCATATATTTT
NA	TRBJ1-6	17	TRBV7-8	TRBD1	CASSLDPGTAYNSPLHF	TGTGCCAGCAGCCTTGACCCTGGGACAGCCTATAATTCACCCCTCCACTTT
NA	TRBJ2-3	15	TRBV7-9	TRBD2	CASSPSGGPRDTQYF	TGTGCCAGCAGCCCTAGCGGGGGGCCCCGGGATACGCAGTATTTT
once	TRBJ1-2	14	TRBV5-1	NA	CASSSAGASYGYTF	TGCGCCAGCAGCTCCGCAGGGGCATCCTATGGCTACACCTTC
NA	TRBJ2-5	13	TRBV29-1	NA	CSVEKGNQETQYF	TGCAGCGTTGAAAAGGGGAACCAAGAGACCCAGTACTTC
few	TRBJ1-1	16	TRBV5-6	NA	CASSVAGRRMNTEAFF	TGTGCCAGCAGCGTCGCAGGGCGTAGAATGAACACTGAAGCTTTCTTT
NA	TRBJ2-3	14	TRBV2	NA	CASGGGQLYDTQYF	TGTGCCAGCGGGGGGGGACAGCTATATGATACGCAGTATTTT
NA	TRBJ2-5	17	TRBV5-6	NA	CASSFSGQGEYQETQYF	NA
NA	TRBJ1-1	15	TRBV30	TRBD1	CAWRVLGQQNTEAFF	TGTGCCTGGAGGGTCCTGGGACAGCAGAACACTGAAGCTTTCTTT
large	TRBJ2-7	14	TRBV5-6	NA	CASSGEGAIYEQYF	TGTGCCAGCAGCGGGGAGGGGGCGATCTACGAGCAGTACTTC
NA	TRBJ1-5	15	TRBV11-2	NA	CASSLRAGGNQPQHF	TGTGCCAGCAGCTTAAGGGCAGGGGGCAATCAGCCCCAGCATTTT
NA	TRBJ1-5	13	TRBV6-1	TRBD1	CASYRGRNQPQHF	TGTGCCAGTTACAGGGGGCGTAATCAGCCCCAGCATTTT
NA	TRBJ2-1	13	TRBV6-5	NA	CASSRTDYNEQFF	TGTGCCAGCAGTCGGACGGATTACAATGAGCAGTTCTTC
hyperexpanded	TRBJ2-7	13	TRBV6-5	NA	CASRPAGAYEQYF	TGTGCCAGCAGGCCCGCTGGGGCCTACGAGCAGTACTTC
NA	TRBJ2-2	14	TRBV2	NA	CASSSGLQAGELFF	TGTGCCAGCAGTAGTGGACTGCAGGCCGGGGAGCTGTTTTTT
few	TRBJ2-7	13	TRBV6-9	NA	CASRPAGAYEQYF	TGTGCCAGCAGGCCCGCTGGGGCCTACGAGCAGTACTTC
few	TRBJ2-3	14	TRBV6-5	TRBD2	CATGTSGGLNTQYF	TGTGCCACGGGTACTAGCGGGGGTCTTAATACGCAGTATTTT
NA	TRBJ2-1	14	TRBV6-6	TRBD1	CASSPGTGGNEQFF	TGTGCCAGCAGTCCCGGGACAGGGGGCAATGAGCAGTTCTTC
NA	TRBJ1-1	14	TRBV6-5	NA	CASSPTGMNTEAFF	TGTGCCAGCAGTCCGACAGGTATGAACACTGAAGCTTTCTTT
NA	TRBJ1-1	11	TRBV6-5	NA	CASATRSEAFF	TGTGCCAGCGCCACCCGGAGTGAAGCTTTCTTT
NA	TRBJ2-5	17	TRBV11-2	TRBD1	CASSLARATGTKETQYF	TGTGCCAGCAGCTTAGCGAGGGCGACAGGGACCAAGGAGACCCAGTACTTC
NA	TRBJ1-4	15	TRBV2	NA	CASSDAAEVNEKLFF	TGTGCCAGCAGTGATGCGGCAGAAGTGAATGAAAAACTGTTTTTT
NA	TRBJ2-2	14	TRBV7-2	NA	CASSPQGGTGELFF	TGTGCCAGCAGCCCACAGGGTGGGACTGGGGAGCTGTTTTTT
NA	TRBJ2-5	12	TRBV29-1	NA	CSAEGEGETQYF	TGCAGCGCCGAAGGGGAAGGGGAGACCCAGTACTTC
NA	TRBJ1-4	16	TRBV11-2	NA	CASSLGQYATNEKLFF	TGTGCCAGCAGCTTAGGACAGTATGCAACTAATGAAAAACTGTTTTTT
NA	TRBJ1-4	18	TRBV11-3	NA	CASSPLQGRKGLNEKLFF	TGTGCCAGCAGCCCATTACAGGGAAGAAAGGGCCTTAATGAAAAACTGTTTTTT
NA	TRBJ1-5	16	TRBV5-6	NA	CASSFKGSGRVQPQHF	TGTGCCAGCAGCTTTAAAGGTAGTGGGCGCGTACAGCCCCAGCATTTT